The present T cell receptor (beta chain) was sequenced within a study of shared clonotypes between healthy human individuals. Notes on this clone: The antigen is not known.

Clones were sequenced by immunoSEQ multiplex PCR, and TCRdb holds only the in-frame ones, with some missing. The table lists hundreds of thousands of clones, roughly 96% of them singletons. Naive CD8 cells, CD45RO-negative and positively selected for CCR7, excluded terminally differentiated effector memory CD45RA+ cells. Whole-study findings and limits: Clonotypes shared by all four donors outscored non-shared clonotypes in generation probability. The diversity represented, both genetic and in exposure history, was limited by few donors.

The sequence came from a woman under 40 in good health. Sequences were obtained from naive CD8+ T cells sorted from blood.

The CDR3 DNA reads as TGTGCCAGCAGCCCAGGGACAGGGCCATACGAGCAGTACTTC. The encoded protein is CASSPGTGPYEQYF. The chain uses TRBV7-6 and TRBJ2-7; 9 nucleotides align to TRBD1. Trimming took 5 bases from V and 4 from J; bases not matched to a gene: 6. Germline V lookup: CDR1 SGHVS, CDR2 FNYEAQ. The CDR3 is 14 amino acids.